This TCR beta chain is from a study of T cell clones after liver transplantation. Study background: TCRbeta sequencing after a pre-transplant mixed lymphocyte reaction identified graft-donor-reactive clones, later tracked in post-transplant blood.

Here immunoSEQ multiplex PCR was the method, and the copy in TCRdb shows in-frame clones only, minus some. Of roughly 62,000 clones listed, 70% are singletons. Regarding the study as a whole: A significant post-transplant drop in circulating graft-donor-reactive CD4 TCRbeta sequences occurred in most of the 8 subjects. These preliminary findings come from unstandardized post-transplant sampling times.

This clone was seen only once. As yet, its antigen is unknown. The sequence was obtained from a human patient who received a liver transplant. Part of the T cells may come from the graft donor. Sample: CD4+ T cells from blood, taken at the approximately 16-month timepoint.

CDR3 nucleotides: TGCAGCGGGAGACCGGGACAGGGGATGGCAGGCACAGATACGCAGTATTTT. This translates into CSGRPGQGMAGTDTQYF. The chain couples TRBV29-1 to TRBJ2-3; 10 positions match TRBD1. This CDR3 contains 17 residues. After removal of 7 bases from V and 1 base from J, the junction contained 14 bases not matched to a gene. Germline CDR1 SQVTM, CDR2 ANQGSEA.